The source of this T cell receptor beta chain is a study of cytomegalovirus exposure and HLA in healthy donors. Looking at the study overall: Prior work identified roughly 120 million unique TCR beta sequences in around 170 million T cells. General study points: Altogether, 164 TCR beta chains were recorded as cytomegalovirus-associated.

Use of 60 Vbeta and 13 Jbeta primers characterized the PCR. In the original workflow: Unique TCR beta chains totaled about 78 million in a later count, with some 10 million of them shared. Profiled with immunoSEQ multiplex PCR; TCRdb holds only in-frame clones, not every one. For V, J and clone size, that table is used; D and trimming come from the DNA. Here the sample spans fewer than 200,000 clones, approximately 80% being singletons. In regard to this clone: Its antigen is not identified.

V trimming: 4 bases; J trimming: 4 bases; junction bases outside the gene matches: 6. CDR3 length: 14 residues. Per germline, CDR1 ENHRY and CDR2 SYGVKD. The genes are TRBV10-3 and TRBJ2-7, with 8 bases identical to TRBD1. The origin of this receptor is a woman in her 30s in good health and CMV-seropositive. Input material: PBMCs. CDR3: CAISGPGQAYEQYF. DNA for the CDR3: TGTGCCATCAGTGGGCCGGGACAGGCTTACGAGCAGTACTTC.